The rows below give T cell receptor beta chains drawn from one sample of a study of cytomegalovirus exposure and HLA in healthy donors. Measured with immunoSEQ multiplex PCR; TCRdb has only the in-frame clones, and not every one. The sample records 75,000 to 95,000 clones, roughly 80% being singletons. The sequenced sample was PBMCs. Source of these receptors: a human donor in good health. Both conserved end residues are part of each CDR3. Fields, in order: D gene, J gene, V gene, clone size, CDR3 DNA, CDR3 protein. D genes are given only for firm matches. Not every row has a clone size; where given, it reads once, few, many or a size class.

D: .; J: TRBJ2-7; V: TRBV4-1; size: once; DNA: TGCGCCAGCAGCCTCGCGGACTCCTACGAGCAGTACTTC; CDR3: CASSLADSYEQYF
D: TRBD1; J: TRBJ2-7; V: TRBV5-4; size: .; DNA: TGTGCCAGCAGTCCGCCTACAGGGGGCCTCGCAAGCGAGCAGTACTTC; CDR3: CASSPPTGGLASEQYF
D: TRBD1; J: TRBJ1-1; V: TRBV9; size: few; DNA: TGTGCCAGCAGCGTAGGGGGACAGGGTTATACTGAAGCTTTCTTT; CDR3: CASSVGGQGYTEAFF
D: .; J: TRBJ1-3; V: TRBV19; size: .; DNA: TGTGCCAGTAGTACCGCCGGACAGAACTCTGGAAACACCATATATTTT; CDR3: CASSTAGQNSGNTIYF
D: .; J: TRBJ2-7; V: TRBV5-6; size: .; DNA: TGTGCCAGCAGCTCCTTCTACGAGCAGTACTTC; CDR3: CASSSFYEQYF
D: .; J: TRBJ1-2; V: TRBV6-5; size: .; DNA: TGTGCCAGCAGAGGGGGACCCTATGGCTACCCCTTC; CDR3: CASRGGPYGYPF
D: .; J: TRBJ1-4; V: TRBV2; size: once; DNA: TGTGCCAGCAGTGACGCGAGGGGCGGGGGCGGTAATGAAAAACTGTTTTTT; CDR3: CASSDARGGGGNEKLFF
D: .; J: TRBJ2-7; V: TRBV6-5; size: once; DNA: TGTGCCAGCAGCCGGGGACAATTTCAGGACGAGCAGTACTTC; CDR3: CASSRGQFQDEQYF
D: .; J: TRBJ1-1; V: TRBV5-1; size: few; DNA: TGCGCCAGCAGCTTGAAGGGGGAGGGCTCTGAAGCTTTCTTT; CDR3: CASSLKGEGSEAFF
D: TRBD1; J: TRBJ1-2; V: TRBV4-3; size: .; DNA: TGCGCCAGCAGCCAGGTTGGGACAGGGGGCGCGGCGTATGGCTACACCTTC; CDR3: CASSQVGTGGAAYGYTF
D: .; J: TRBJ1-1; V: TRBV2; size: once; DNA: TGTGCCAGCACTGAGGTAGGGGACACTGAAGCTTTCTTT; CDR3: CASTEVGDTEAFF
D: .; J: TRBJ1-2; V: TRBV4-1; size: .; DNA: TGCGCCAGCAGCCCCATAGGGGACTATGGCTACACCTTC; CDR3: CASSPIGDYGYTF
D: .; J: TRBJ1-2; V: TRBV30; size: few; DNA: TGTGCCTGGAGCTGGGGGGGGCGAGGCTATGGCTACACCTTC; CDR3: CAWSWGGRGYGYTF
D: .; J: TRBJ2-7; V: TRBV10-2; size: .; DNA: TGCGCCAGCAGTGACCGGGTCTCATACGAGCAGTACTTC; CDR3: CASSDRVSYEQYF
D: TRBD2; J: TRBJ2-2; V: TRBV5-1; size: .; DNA: TGCGCCAGCAGCCCGGCTAGCGGGGGGGCGGCCGGGGAGCTGTTTTTT; CDR3: CASSPASGGAAGELFF
D: .; J: TRBJ2-6; V: TRBV7-2; size: .; DNA: TGTGCCAGCAGCAACAGGGCGTCTGGGGCCAACGTCCTGACTTTC; CDR3: CASSNRASGANVLTF
D: TRBD1; J: TRBJ2-1; V: TRBV4-1; size: few; DNA: TGCGCCAGCAGCCAAGACCCGGGACAGGGAAATGAGCAGTTCTTC; CDR3: CASSQDPGQGNEQFF
D: TRBD1; J: TRBJ2-7; V: TRBV27; size: .; DNA: TGTGCCAGCAGTTGGGAGACAGGGGGCTACGAGCAGTACTTC; CDR3: CASSWETGGYEQYF
D: TRBD1; J: TRBJ2-7; V: TRBV11-2; size: .; DNA: TGTGCCAGCAGCGTACAGGGGGCTTTCTACGAGCAGTACTTC; CDR3: CASSVQGAFYEQYF
D: TRBD1; J: TRBJ2-7; V: TRBV19; size: .; DNA: TGTGCCACGGGACAGGGGGCGTCCTACGAGCAGTACTTC; CDR3: CATGQGASYEQYF
D: .; J: TRBJ2-7; V: TRBV7-9; size: .; DNA: TGTGCCAGCAGCTTAAGAGGAGACTCCTACGAGCAGTACTTC; CDR3: CASSLRGDSYEQYF
D: TRBD1; J: TRBJ1-4; V: TRBV5-4; size: .; DNA: TGTGCCAGCAGCTCCGGGACAGGCGGTGAAAAACTGTTTTTT; CDR3: CASSSGTGGEKLFF
D: TRBD2; J: TRBJ2-5; V: TRBV18; size: .; DNA: TGTGCCAGCTCCCCCAAACCCCAAGCGGGGGGGCCGAGAGGAGAGACCCAGTACTTC; CDR3: CASSPKPQAGGPRGETQYF
D: TRBD1; J: TRBJ1-2; V: TRBV5-5; size: few; DNA: TGTGCCAGCAGCTCCGGACAGGGGGCGATGGGCTATGGCTACACCTTC; CDR3: CASSSGQGAMGYGYTF
D: .; J: TRBJ2-7; V: TRBV6-5; size: .; DNA: TGTGCCAGCAGTGAACTGGTCCTCTACGAGCAGTACTTC; CDR3: CASSELVLYEQYF
D: TRBD2; J: TRBJ2-1; V: TRBV6-5; size: .; DNA: TGTGCCAGCAGGCGGACTAGCCTCAATGAGCAGTTCTTC; CDR3: CASRRTSLNEQFF
D: .; J: TRBJ1-1; V: TRBV2; size: .; DNA: TGTGCCAGCAGTGAGTATGCGAGCACTGAAGCTTTCTTT; CDR3: CASSEYASTEAFF
D: .; J: TRBJ1-2; V: TRBV9; size: .; DNA: TGTGCCAGCGCTGGACACCTCTATGGCTACACCTTC; CDR3: CASAGHLYGYTF
D: TRBD1; J: TRBJ1-2; V: TRBV18; size: .; DNA: TGTGCCAGCTCACCAAGTGGGGGGAGATCAACAGGGGTCGTTAACTATGGCTACACCTTC; CDR3: CASSPSGGRSTGVVNYGYTF
D: .; J: TRBJ2-1; V: TRBV7-9; size: .; DNA: TGTGCCAGCAGCTTAGCGCTAGGGGTTCGGGATGAGCAGTTCTTC; CDR3: CASSLALGVRDEQFF
D: .; J: TRBJ1-2; V: TRBV2; size: .; DNA: TGTGCCAGCAGTGTGGATGAGGTTCGCTTATATGGCTACACCTTC; CDR3: CASSVDEVRLYGYTF
D: TRBD1; J: TRBJ2-5; V: TRBV7-2; size: .; DNA: TGTGCCAGCAGCTTAGCGCTCGGGACAGGGCCGGAGACCCAGTACTTC; CDR3: CASSLALGTGPETQYF
D: TRBD2; J: TRBJ2-2; V: TRBV4-2; size: .; DNA: TGTGCCAGCAGCAGCCAGGGACTAGCGGTCAGTGGGGAGCTGTTTTTT; CDR3: CASSSQGLAVSGELFF
D: TRBD1; J: TRBJ2-7; V: TRBV7-9; size: .; DNA: TGTTCCAGCAGCTTGCGAGCACCGGGACAGGGGGACTACGAGCAGTACTTC; CDR3: CSSSLRAPGQGDYEQYF
D: .; J: TRBJ1-1; V: TRBV5-4; size: .; DNA: TGTGCCAGCAGCTTGGGGGCAGGGCGTCTGGGGACTGAAGCTTTCTTT; CDR3: CASSLGAGRLGTEAFF
D: .; J: TRBJ1-4; V: TRBV7-8; size: .; DNA: TGTGCCAGCAGCTTAGAATACAGAACTAATGAAAAACTGTTTTTT; CDR3: CASSLEYRTNEKLFF
D: .; J: TRBJ1-5; V: TRBV4-1; size: .; DNA: TGCGCCAGCAGCCAAGCAGGAGACAGGTCGCTGCATTTT; CDR3: CASSQAGDRSLHF
D: .; J: TRBJ2-7; V: TRBV4-3; size: .; DNA: TGCGCCAGCAGCCAAGGACACCAAGGGGTTTACGAGCAGTACTTC; CDR3: CASSQGHQGVYEQYF
D: TRBD2; J: TRBJ2-7; V: TRBV5-6; size: .; DNA: TGTGCCAGCAGCTTGGTATTGGGGGGGGCCTACGAGCAGTACTTC; CDR3: CASSLVLGGAYEQYF
D: TRBD2; J: TRBJ2-1; V: TRBV5-4; size: .; DNA: TGTGCCAGCAGCCCGGGGTTAGCGGGGTACAATGAGCAGTTCTTC; CDR3: CASSPGLAGYNEQFF
D: TRBD1; J: TRBJ2-7; V: TRBV6-6; size: once; DNA: TGTGCCAGCAGACCCGTGACAGGGGTCGCCTACGAGCAGTACTTC; CDR3: CASRPVTGVAYEQYF
D: TRBD2; J: TRBJ2-7; V: TRBV2; size: .; DNA: TGTGCCAGCAGATCGACTAGCGGGGTCTACGAGCAGTACTTC; CDR3: CASRSTSGVYEQYF
D: TRBD2; J: TRBJ2-5; V: TRBV6-5; size: .; DNA: TGTGCCAGCAGTTACTTCGGGGGGGGCTTAGAGACCCAGTACTTC; CDR3: CASSYFGGGLETQYF
D: .; J: TRBJ2-3; V: TRBV12-1; size: .; DNA: TGTGCCAGCAGCTTTGTCCTAACTAGCGGGGGAAGCACAGATACGCAGTATTTT; CDR3: CASSFVLTSGGSTDTQYF
D: TRBD2; J: TRBJ2-5; V: TRBV9; size: .; DNA: TGTGCCAGCAGCGAGGCGGGGGGCGGAGAGACCCAGTACTTC; CDR3: CASSEAGGGETQYF
D: .; J: TRBJ2-7; V: TRBV9; size: .; DNA: TGTGCCAGCAGCGTAGGCGGGGGCACCTACGAGCAGTACTTC; CDR3: CASSVGGGTYEQYF
D: TRBD2; J: TRBJ2-7; V: TRBV27; size: .; DNA: TGTGCCAGCAGTCCCAGAGGTAGCGGGGAATACGAGCAGTACTTC; CDR3: CASSPRGSGEYEQYF
D: .; J: TRBJ1-1; V: TRBV4-1; size: .; DNA: TGCGCCAGCAGGCAATACGAGGAAGTGAACACTGAAGCTTTCTTT; CDR3: CASRQYEEVNTEAFF
D: TRBD1; J: TRBJ2-1; V: TRBV5-1; size: .; DNA: TGCGCCAGCAGCTTGGCCCCTGACAGGGCATACAATGAGCAGTTCTTC; CDR3: CASSLAPDRAYNEQFF